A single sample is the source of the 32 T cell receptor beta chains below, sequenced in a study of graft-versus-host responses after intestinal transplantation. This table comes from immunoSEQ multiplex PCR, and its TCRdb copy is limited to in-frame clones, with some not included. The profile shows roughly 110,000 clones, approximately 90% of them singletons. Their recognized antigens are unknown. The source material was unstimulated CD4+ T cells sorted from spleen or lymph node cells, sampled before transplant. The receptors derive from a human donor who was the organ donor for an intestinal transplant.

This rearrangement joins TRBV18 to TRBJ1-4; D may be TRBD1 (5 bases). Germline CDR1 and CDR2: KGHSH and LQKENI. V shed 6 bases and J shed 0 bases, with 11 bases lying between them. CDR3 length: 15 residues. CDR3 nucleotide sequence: TGTGCCAGCTCGGGGACCTCCGCAACTAATGAAAAACTGTTTTTT. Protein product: CASSGTSATNEKLFF.

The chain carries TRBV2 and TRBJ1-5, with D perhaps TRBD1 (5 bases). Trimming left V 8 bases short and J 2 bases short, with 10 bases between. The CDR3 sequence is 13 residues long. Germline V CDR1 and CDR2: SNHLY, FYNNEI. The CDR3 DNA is TGTGCCAGCCCAGGGCCTCGCAATCAGCCCCAGCATTTT. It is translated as CASPGPRNQPQHF.

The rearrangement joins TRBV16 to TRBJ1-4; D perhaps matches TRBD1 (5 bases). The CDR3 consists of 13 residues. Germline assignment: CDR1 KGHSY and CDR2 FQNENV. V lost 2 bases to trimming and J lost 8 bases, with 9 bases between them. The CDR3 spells CASSQQGEEKLFF. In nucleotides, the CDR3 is TGTGCCAGCAGCCAACAGGGAGAGGAAAAACTGTTTTTT.

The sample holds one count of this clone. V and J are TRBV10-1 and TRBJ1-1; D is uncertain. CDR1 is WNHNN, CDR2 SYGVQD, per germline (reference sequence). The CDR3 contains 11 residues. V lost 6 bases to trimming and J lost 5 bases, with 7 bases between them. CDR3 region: CASSPFTEAFF. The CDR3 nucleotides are TGCGCCAGCAGCCCTTTTACTGAAGCTTTCTTT.

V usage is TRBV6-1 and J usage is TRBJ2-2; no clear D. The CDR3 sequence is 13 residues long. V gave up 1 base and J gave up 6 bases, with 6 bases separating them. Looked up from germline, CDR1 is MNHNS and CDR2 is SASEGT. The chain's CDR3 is CASSEVGAGELFF. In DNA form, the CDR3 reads TGTGCCAGCAGTGAAGTCGGCGCCGGGGAGCTGTTTTTT.

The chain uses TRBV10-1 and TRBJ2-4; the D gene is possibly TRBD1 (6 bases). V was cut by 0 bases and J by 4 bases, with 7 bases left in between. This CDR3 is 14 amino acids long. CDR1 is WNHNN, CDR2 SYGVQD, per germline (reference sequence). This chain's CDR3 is CASSESQGKNIQYF. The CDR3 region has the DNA TGCGCCAGCAGTGAGTCACAGGGTAAAAACATTCAGTACTTC.

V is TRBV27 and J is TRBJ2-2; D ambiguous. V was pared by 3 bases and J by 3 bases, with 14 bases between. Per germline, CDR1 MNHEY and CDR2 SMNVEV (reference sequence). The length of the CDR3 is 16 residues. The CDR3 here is CASSLKGIGYTGELFF. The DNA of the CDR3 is TGTGCCAGCAGTTTGAAGGGCATCGGCTACACCGGGGAGCTGTTTTTT.

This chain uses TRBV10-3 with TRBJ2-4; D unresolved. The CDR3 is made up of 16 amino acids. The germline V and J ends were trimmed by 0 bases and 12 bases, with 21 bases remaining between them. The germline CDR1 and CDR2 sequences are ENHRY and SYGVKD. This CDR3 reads CAISESDRLLLNAQYF. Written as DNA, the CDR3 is TGTGCCATCAGTGAGTCTGACCGACTCCTCCTCAACGCTCAGTACTTC.

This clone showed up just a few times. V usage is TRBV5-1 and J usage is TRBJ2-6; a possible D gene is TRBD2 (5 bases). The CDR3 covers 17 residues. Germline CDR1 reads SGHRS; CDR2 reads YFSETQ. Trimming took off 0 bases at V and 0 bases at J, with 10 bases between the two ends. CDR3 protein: CASSLAGKTSGANVLTF. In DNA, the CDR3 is TGCGCCAGCAGCTTGGCGGGGAAGACCTCTGGGGCCAACGTCCTGACTTTC.

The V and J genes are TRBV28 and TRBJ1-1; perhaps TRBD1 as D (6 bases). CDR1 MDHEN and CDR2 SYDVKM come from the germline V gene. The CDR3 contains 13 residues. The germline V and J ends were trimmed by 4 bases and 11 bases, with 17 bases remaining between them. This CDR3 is CASSYRVGGPAFF. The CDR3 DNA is TGTGCCAGCAGTTATCGTGTGGGGGGCCCGGCTTTCTTT.

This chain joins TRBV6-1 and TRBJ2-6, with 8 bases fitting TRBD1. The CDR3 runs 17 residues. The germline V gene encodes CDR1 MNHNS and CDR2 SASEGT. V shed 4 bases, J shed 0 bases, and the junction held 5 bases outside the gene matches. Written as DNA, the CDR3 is TGTGCCAGCAGTGGGGGACAGGTGAGCTCTGGGGCCAACGTCCTGACTTTC. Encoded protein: CASSGGQVSSGANVLTF.

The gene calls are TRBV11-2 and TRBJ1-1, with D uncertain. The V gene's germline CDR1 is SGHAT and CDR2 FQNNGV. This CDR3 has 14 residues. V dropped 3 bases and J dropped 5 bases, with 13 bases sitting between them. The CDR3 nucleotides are TGTGCCAGCAGCTTGCCGGGCCTAAGGACTGAAGCTTTCTTT. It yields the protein CASSLPGLRTEAFF.

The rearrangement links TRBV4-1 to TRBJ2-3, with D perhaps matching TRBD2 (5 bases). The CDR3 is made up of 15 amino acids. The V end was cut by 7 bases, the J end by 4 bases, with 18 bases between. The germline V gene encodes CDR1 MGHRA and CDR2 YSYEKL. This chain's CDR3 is CASTYRPSNPDTQYF. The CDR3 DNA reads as TGCGCCAGCACCTATCGCCCTAGCAATCCAGATACGCAGTATTTT.

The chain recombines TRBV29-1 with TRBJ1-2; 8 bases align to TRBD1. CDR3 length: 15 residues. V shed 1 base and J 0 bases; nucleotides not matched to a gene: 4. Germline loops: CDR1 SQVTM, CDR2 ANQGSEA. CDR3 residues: CSVEGATGANYGYTF. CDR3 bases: TGCAGCGTTGAAGGTGCGACAGGGGCTAACTATGGCTACACCTTC.

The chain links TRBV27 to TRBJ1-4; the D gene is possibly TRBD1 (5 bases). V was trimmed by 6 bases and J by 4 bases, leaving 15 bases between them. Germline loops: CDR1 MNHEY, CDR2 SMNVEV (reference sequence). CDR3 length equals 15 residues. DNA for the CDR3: TGTGCCAGCAGCCTATTGGGGCGGAGTAATGAAAAACTGTTTTTT. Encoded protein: CASSLLGRSNEKLFF.

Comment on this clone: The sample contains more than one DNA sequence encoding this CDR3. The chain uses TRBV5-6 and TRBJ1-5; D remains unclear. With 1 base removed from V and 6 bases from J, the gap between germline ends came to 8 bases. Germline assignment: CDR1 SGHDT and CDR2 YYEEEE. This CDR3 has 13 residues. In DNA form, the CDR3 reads TGTGCCAGCAGCTTGTGGGGAGCTCAGCCCCAGCATTTT. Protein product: CASSLWGAQPQHF. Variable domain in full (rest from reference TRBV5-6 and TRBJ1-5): DAGVTQSPTHLIKTRGQQVTLRCSPKSGHDTVSWYQQALGQGPQFIFQYYEEEERQRGNFPDRFSGHQFPNYSSELNVNALLLGDSALYLCASSLWGAQPQHFGDGTRLSIL.

This CDR3 reads CASSDGTVDEQYF. DNA for the CDR3: TGCGCCAGCAGTGATGGGACAGTAGACGAGCAGTACTTC. The chain couples TRBV10-1 to TRBJ2-7; 7 bases line up with TRBD1. CDR1 and CDR2 from the germline V gene are WNHNN and SYGVQD (reference sequence). The CDR3 is made up of 13 amino acids. The V segment lost 3 bases and the J segment 5 bases; nucleotides outside the gene matches: 4.

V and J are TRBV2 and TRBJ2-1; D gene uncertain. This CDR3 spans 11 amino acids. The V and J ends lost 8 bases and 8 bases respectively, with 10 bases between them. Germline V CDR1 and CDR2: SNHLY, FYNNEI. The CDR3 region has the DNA TGTGCCAGCGCGCCCGAAGATGAGCAGTTCTTC. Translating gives CASAPEDEQFF.

The CDR3 is CASSLTSGTYNEQFF. The CDR3, as DNA: TGTGCCAGCAGCCTCACTAGCGGGACCTACAATGAGCAGTTCTTC. The chain employs TRBV9 and TRBJ2-1; 10 positions match TRBD2. Looked up from germline, CDR1 is SGDLS and CDR2 is YYNGEE. The trim removed 4 bases at V and 2 bases at J, leaving 3 bases unmatched. This CDR3 is 15 amino acids long.

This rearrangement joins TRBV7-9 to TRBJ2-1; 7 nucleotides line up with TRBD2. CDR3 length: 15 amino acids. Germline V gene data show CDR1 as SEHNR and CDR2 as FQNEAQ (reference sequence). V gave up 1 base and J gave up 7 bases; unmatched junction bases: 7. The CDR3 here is CASSLEGLIRNEQFF. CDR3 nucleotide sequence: TGTGCCAGCAGCTTAGAGGGACTAATAAGGAATGAGCAGTTCTTC.

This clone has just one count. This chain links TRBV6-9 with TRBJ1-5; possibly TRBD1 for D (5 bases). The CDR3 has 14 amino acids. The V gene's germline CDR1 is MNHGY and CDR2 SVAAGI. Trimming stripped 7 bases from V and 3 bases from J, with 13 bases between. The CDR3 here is CASTKRGHNQPQHF. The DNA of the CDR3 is TGTGCCAGCACCAAAAGGGGCCACAATCAGCCCCAGCATTTT.

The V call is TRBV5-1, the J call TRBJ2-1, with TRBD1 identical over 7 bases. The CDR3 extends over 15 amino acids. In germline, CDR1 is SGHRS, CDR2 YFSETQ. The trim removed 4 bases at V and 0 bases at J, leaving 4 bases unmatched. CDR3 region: CASSRDSSSYNEQFF. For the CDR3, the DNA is TGCGCCAGCAGCCGGGACAGTAGCTCCTACAATGAGCAGTTCTTC.

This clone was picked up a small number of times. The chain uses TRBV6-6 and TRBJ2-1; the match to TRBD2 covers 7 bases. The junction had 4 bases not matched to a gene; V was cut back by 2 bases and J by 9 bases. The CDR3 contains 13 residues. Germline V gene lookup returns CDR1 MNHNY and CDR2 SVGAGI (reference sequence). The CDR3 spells CASSYGGGSEQFF. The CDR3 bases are TGTGCCAGCAGTTACGGGGGGGGAAGTGAGCAGTTCTTC.

CDR3 sequence (DNA): TGTGCCAGCAGCTTACTAGCGGGTCCGTTGGCAGATACGCAGTATTTT. It specifies CASSLLAGPLADTQYF. The chain employs TRBV7-2 and TRBJ2-3; 8 bases line up with TRBD2. Germline V gives CDR1 SGHTA, CDR2 FQGNSA. J was trimmed by 4 bases and V by 2 bases; bases with no gene match: 8. The CDR3 sequence is 16 residues long.

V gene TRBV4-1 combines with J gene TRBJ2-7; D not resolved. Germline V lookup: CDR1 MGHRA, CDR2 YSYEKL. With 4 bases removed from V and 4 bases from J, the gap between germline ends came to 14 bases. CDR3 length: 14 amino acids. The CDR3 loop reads CASSPGGVRYEQYF. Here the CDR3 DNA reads TGCGCCAGCAGCCCCGGTGGTGTCCGATACGAGCAGTACTTC.

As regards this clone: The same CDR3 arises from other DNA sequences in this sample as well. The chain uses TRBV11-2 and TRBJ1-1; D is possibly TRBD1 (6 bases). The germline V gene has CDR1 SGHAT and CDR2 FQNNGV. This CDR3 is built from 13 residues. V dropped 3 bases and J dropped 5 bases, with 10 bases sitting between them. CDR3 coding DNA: TGTGCCAGCAGCTTTGGCACAGGGACTGAAGCTTTCTTT. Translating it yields CASSFGTGTEAFF. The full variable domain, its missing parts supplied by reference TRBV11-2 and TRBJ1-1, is EAGVAQSPRYKIIEKRQSVAFWCNPISGHATLYWYQQILGQGPKLLIQFQNNGVVDDSQLPKDRFSAERLKGVDSTLKIQPAKLEDSAVYLCASSFGTGTEAFFGQGTRLTVV.

The DNA for the CDR3 is TGTGCCAGCTCTAGGACTTACCCCCCCTACGAGCAGTACTTC. Protein product: CASSRTYPPYEQYF. The chain is built from TRBV27 and TRBJ2-7, with D perhaps matching TRBD2 (5 bases). CDR1 and CDR2 from the germline V gene are MNHEY and SMNVEV (reference sequence). CDR3 length: 14 amino acids. V dropped 8 bases and J dropped 2 bases, with 16 bases sitting between them.

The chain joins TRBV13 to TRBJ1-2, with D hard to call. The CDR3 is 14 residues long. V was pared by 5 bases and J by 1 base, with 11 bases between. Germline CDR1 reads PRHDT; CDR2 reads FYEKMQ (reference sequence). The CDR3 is CASSPQALNYGYTF. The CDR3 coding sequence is TGTGCCAGCAGCCCCCAGGCCCTTAACTATGGCTACACCTTC.

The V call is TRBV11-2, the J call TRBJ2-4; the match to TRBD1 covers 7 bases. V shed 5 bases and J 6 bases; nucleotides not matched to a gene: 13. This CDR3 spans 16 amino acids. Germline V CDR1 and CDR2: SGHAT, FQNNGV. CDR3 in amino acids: CASSQETGSPSNIQYF. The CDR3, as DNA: TGTGCCAGCAGCCAGGAGACAGGGAGTCCCTCAAACATTCAGTACTTC.

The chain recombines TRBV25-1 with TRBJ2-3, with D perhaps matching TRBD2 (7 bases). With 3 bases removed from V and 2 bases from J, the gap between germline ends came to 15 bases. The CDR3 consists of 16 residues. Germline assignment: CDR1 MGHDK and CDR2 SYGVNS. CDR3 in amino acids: CASSEGRGVHTDTQYF. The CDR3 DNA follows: TGTGCCAGCAGTGAGGGGAGGGGGGTACACACAGATACGCAGTATTTT.

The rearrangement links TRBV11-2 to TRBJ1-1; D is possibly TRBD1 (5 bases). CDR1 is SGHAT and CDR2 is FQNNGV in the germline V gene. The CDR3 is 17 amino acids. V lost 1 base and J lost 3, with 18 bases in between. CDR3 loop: CASSLGSWGGEDTEAFF. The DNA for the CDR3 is TGTGCCAGCAGCTTAGGTAGCTGGGGAGGGGAGGACACTGAAGCTTTCTTT.

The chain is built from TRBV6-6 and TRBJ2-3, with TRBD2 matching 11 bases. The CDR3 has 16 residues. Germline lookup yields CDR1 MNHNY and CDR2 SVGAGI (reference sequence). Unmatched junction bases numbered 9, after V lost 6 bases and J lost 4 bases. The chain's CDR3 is CASSDASGRWSDTQYF. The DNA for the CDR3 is TGTGCCAGCAGCGACGCTAGCGGGAGGTGGTCAGATACGCAGTATTTT.